This T cell receptor beta chain appears in the sequencing data of a study of shared clonotypes between healthy human individuals. V was cut by 3 bases and J by 7 bases, with 6 bases left in between. The CDR3 has 11 amino acids. Germline-derived CDR1 and CDR2 are SEHNR and FQNEAQ (reference sequence). Genomic DNA (from each subset) was split evenly across several immunoSEQ plates. The repertoire was sequenced with immunoSEQ multiplex PCR; TCRdb's copy has only in-frame clones and lacks some. Found here are 850,000 to 1,200,000 clones, roughly 80% of them singletons; the top ten hold about 1.5%. All donors were healthy HIV-negative adults lacking recent acute infections or vaccinations. Every one of the donors was a Caucasian adult that lived in Nashville, Tennessee. The investigators split CD4+ cells into a CD45RA+ naive subset and a CD45RA-negative memory subset. There are a few counts of this clone.

The sequence came from a man younger than 35 in good health. Material: memory CD4+ T cells sorted from blood. Documented subset: CD45RA-negative fraction. The V gene is TRBV7-9, the J gene TRBJ1-1, with no clear D. In DNA, the CDR3 is TGTGCCAGCAGCTTCGCGTTTGAAGCTTTCTTT. Protein sequence: CASSFAFEAFF.